This TCR beta chain was recovered during a study of T cell repertoires in cytomegalovirus infection (dated by TCRdb to between 2018 and 2021). Broadly, across the study: The HLA type of each donor mattered for the analysis, because public TCR beta signatures pointed to carriage of CMV infection along with the matching HLA type. Paper-wide results and their limitations: Carriers of CMV infection plus the relevant HLA type were discriminated by the cumulative frequency of public TCR beta family members in the study cohort and in an independent approximately 360-donor cohort. In the ex vivo response, HLA-C-restricted CMV-specific TCR beta clonotypes were dominant, and in two of eight donors the single most frequent clonotype came from this HLA-C-restricted group.

Note on this clonotype: Its specific antigen is unknown. No much larger clonotype is one base removed from it; base qualities were not supplied.

Sequencing instrument: Illumina HiSeq 1500. TCRdb itself trimmed the public reads at Q25 with fastp, ran MiXCR and retained productive beta chains. CDR3 protein sequences are deduplicated, and each keeps its most common genes and DNA. Counted in this sample were about 600,000 distinct CDR3 sequences; more than 20% of them appeared once. Roughly 8% of the sample is held by the ten biggest clonotypes. V trim: 0 bases; J trim: 1 base; unmatched bases: 1. The germline V gene sets CDR1 to SGDLS and CDR2 to YYNGEE. Its CDR3 holds 15 amino acids, cysteine through phenylalanine. The retained sequence is limited to the CDR3, 45 bases, with the frame set at the first base.

The rearranged chain carries TRBV9 and TRBJ2-5, with 9 bases aligning to TRBD2. Sequencing input: CD8+ T cells from PBMCs. The receptor was isolated from a human donor in good health (CMV status not recorded). Some clones in this sample may be carry-over from other donors' samples. The CDR3 is CASSVELAGQETQYF. The DNA reads TGTGCCAGCAGCGTAGAACTAGCGGGCCAAGAGACCCAGTACTTC.